This T cell receptor (beta chain) was retrieved from a study of shared clonotypes between healthy human individuals. Study-wide context: Plates per donor: three CD4 naive, three CD4 memory, two CD8 naive, one CD8 memory.

The CDR3 is 15 residues long. CDR1 is SGHDT, CDR2 YYEEEE, per germline. V was clipped by 4 bases and J by 4 bases, with 14 bases between them. A roughly 200 ng quantity of DNA, approximately 29,000 T cell genomes, went into the sorted-subset replicate PCRs. Assay used: immunoSEQ multiplex PCR; TCRdb lists only in-frame clones, some missing. This table has fewer than 850,000 clones, about 97% appearing once. Positive CCR7 selection of CD45RO-negative cells yielded the naive CD8 cells, and terminally differentiated effector memory CD45RA+ cells were excluded. This clonotype was sampled from a man aged 30 to 45 in good health. V is TRBV5-6 and J is TRBJ1-4, with D possibly matching TRBD1 (6 bases). The sample was naive CD8+ T cells sorted from blood. As DNA, the CDR3 is TGTGCCAGCAGCCCTTGGGCAGGGGATAATGAAAAACTGTTTTTT. Protein product: CASSPWAGDNEKLFF.